The clone carrying this T cell receptor (beta chain) came up once. This record belongs to a study of blood T cell repertoires in COVID-19. At the level of the study: Sources were T cells, B-cell-depleted T cells, or PBMCs; the material itself was cDNA or gDNA.

Germline V gene lookup returns CDR1 MNHNY and CDR2 SVGAGI (reference sequence). The CDR3 extends over 12 amino acids. V was shortened by 4 bases and J by 5 bases, with 8 bases between the two germline ends. Methods used by the authors: Estimated nucleated cell counts came from reference gene primer amplification. Some clones are missing from TCRdb's copy, which holds only in-frame ones; the method was immunoSEQ multiplex PCR. That table furnishes V, J and clone size, whereas the DNA furnished D and trimming. The sample holds approximately 300,000 clones, about nine tenths seen once. Assignment of participants to cohorts was predicated upon participant-reported clinical history.

The receptor was isolated from a man aged 30 to 39 who had recovered from COVID-19. Sequencing was carried out using PBMCs or T cells enriched from blood (not recorded which). V and J are TRBV6-6 and TRBJ2-5; unclear D gene. CDR3 amino acids: CASSSVLETQYF. In DNA, the CDR3 is TGTGCCAGCAGTTCCGTGTTGGAGACCCAGTACTTC.